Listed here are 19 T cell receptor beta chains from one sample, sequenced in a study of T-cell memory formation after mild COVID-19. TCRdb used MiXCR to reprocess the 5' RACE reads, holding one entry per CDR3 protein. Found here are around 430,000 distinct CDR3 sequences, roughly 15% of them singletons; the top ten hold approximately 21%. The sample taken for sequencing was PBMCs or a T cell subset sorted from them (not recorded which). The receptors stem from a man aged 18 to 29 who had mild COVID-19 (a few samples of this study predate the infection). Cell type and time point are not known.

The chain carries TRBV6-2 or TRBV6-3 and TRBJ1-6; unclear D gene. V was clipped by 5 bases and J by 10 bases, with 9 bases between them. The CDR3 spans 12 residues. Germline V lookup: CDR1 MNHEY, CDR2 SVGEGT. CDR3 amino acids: CASSPRESPLHF. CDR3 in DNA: TGTGCCAGCAGTCCCCGGGAGTCACCCCTCCACTTT.

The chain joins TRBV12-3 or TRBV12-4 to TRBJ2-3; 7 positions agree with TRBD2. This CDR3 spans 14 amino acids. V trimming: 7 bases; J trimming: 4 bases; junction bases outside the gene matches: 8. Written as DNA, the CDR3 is TGTGCCAGCACCTCTGGGGGGGGTCCAGATACGCAGTATTTT. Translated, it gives CASTSGGGPDTQYF.

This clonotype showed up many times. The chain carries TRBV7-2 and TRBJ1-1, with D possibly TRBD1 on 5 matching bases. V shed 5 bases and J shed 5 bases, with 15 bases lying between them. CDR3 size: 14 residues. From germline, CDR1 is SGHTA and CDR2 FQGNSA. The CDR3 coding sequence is TGTGCCAGCAGCCTGCTGGGGGTGGGGACTGAAGCTTTCTTT. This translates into CASSLLGVGTEAFF.

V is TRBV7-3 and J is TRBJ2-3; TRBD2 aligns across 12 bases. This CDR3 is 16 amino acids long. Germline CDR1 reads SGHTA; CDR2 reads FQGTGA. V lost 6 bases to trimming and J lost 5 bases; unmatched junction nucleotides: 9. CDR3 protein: CASSPLAGGLIDTQYF. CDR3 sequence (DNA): TGTGCCAGCAGTCCGCTAGCGGGGGGGCTTATAGATACGCAGTATTTT.

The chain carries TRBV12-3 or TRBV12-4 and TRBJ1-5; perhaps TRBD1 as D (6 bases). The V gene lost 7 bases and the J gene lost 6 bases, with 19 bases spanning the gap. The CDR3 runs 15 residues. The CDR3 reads CASTRQALGSQPQHF. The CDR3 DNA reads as TGTGCCAGCACCAGACAGGCTCTGGGGAGTCAGCCCCAGCATTTT.

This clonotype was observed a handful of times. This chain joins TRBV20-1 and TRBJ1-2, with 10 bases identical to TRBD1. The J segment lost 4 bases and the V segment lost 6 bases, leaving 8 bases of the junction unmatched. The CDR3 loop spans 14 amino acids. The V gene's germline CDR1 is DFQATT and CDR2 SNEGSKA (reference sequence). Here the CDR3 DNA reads TGCAGTGCCCGCCTGGACAGGGGGTTCTATGGCTACACCTTC. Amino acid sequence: CSARLDRGFYGYTF.

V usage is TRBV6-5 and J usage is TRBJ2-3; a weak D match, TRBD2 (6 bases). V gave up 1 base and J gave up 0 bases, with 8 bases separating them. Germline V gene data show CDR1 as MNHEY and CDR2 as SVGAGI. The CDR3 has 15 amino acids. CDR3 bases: TGTGCCAGCAGTTACTTGCGGGGTAGCACAGATACGCAGTATTTT. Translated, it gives CASSYLRGSTDTQYF.

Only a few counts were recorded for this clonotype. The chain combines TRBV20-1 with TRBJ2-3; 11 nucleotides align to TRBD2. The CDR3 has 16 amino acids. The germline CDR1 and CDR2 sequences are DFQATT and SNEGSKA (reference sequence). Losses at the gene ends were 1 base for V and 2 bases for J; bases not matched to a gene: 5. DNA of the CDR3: TGCAGTGCTAGAGCCCGACTAGCGGGGTTCACAGATACGCAGTATTTT. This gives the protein CSARARLAGFTDTQYF.

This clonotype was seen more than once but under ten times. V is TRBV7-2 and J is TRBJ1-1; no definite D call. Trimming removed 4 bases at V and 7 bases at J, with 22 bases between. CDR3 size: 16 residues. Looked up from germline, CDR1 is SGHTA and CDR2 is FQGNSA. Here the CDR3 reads CASSSLWQAYGDEAFF. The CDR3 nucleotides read TGTGCCAGCAGCTCCTTGTGGCAGGCCTATGGAGATGAAGCTTTCTTT.

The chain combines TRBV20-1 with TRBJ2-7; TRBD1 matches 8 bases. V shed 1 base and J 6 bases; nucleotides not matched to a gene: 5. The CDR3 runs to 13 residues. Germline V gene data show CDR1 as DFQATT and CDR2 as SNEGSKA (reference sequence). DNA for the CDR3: TGCAGTGCTAGAGGGACAGGGTCAACCGAGCAGTACTTC. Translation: CSARGTGSTEQYF.

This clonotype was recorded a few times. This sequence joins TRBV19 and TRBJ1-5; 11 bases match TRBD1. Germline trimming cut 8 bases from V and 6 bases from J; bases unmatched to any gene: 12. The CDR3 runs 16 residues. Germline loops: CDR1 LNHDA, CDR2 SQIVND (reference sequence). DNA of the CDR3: TGTGCCAGTTGGGACAGGGGGTCCCCCGAGAGTCAGCCCCAGCATTTT. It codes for CASWDRGSPESQPQHF.

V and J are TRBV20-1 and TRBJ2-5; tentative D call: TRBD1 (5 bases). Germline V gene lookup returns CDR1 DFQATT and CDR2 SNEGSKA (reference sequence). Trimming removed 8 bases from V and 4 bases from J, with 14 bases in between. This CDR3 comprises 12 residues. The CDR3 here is CSTPGYGETQYF. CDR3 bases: TGCAGTACCCCAGGGTATGGAGAGACCCAGTACTTC.

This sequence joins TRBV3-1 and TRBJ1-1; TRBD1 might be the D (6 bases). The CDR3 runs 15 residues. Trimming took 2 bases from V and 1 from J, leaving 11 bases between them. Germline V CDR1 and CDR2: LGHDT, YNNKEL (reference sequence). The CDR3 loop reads CASSQPLQGNTEAFF. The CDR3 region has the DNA TGTGCCAGCAGCCAACCATTACAGGGGAACACTGAAGCTTTCTTT.

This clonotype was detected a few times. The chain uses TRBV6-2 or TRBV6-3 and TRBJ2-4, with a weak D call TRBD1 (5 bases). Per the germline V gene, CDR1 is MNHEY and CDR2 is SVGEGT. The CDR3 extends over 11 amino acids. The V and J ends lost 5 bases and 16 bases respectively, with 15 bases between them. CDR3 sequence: CASSTLGHAYF. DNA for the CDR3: TGTGCCAGCAGTACCTTAGGACACGCATACTTC.

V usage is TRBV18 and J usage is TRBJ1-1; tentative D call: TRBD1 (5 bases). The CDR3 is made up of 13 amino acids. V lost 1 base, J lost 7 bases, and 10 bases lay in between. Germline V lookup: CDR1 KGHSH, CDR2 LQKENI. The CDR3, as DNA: TGTGCCAGCTCACCACTAGGGGTGGGTGAAGCTTTCTTT. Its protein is CASSPLGVGEAFF.

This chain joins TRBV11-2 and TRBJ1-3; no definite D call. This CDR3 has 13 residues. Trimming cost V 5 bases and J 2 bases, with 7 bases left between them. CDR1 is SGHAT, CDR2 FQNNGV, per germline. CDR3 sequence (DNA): TGTGCCAGCAGCCAGATTACTGGAAACACCATATATTTT. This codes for CASSQITGNTIYF.

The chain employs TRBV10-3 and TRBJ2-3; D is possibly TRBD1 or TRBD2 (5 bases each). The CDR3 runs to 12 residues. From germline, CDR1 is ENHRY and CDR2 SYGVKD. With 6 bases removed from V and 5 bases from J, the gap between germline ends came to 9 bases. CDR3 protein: CAISGTEDTQYF. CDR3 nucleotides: TGTGCCATCAGCGGGACCGAAGATACGCAGTATTTT.

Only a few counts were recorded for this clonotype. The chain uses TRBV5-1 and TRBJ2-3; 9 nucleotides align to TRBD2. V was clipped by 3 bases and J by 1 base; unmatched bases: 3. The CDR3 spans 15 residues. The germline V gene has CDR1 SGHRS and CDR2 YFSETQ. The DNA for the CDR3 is TGCGCCAGCAGCTCCCCTAGCGGGGGCACAGATACGCAGTATTTT. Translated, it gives CASSSPSGGTDTQYF.

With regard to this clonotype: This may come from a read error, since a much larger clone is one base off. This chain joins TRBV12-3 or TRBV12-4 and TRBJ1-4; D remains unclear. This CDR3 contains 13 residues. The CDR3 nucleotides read TGTGCCAGCAGTTTCGTCGATCGGGAAAAAATGTTTTTT. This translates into CASSFVDREKMFF.